This TCR beta chain is drawn from a study of Ad26.COV2.S vaccination and SARS-CoV-2 variants. Study-level background: Ad26.COV2.S shots went into the muscle once or twice, 56 days apart.

Assay: immunoSEQ multiplex PCR; the TCRdb copy retains only in-frame clones and omits some. The sample contains 350,000 to 400,000 clones, about 88% of which appear only once. Treatment meaning: around 19 received Ad26.COV2.S at low or high dose, single or two shots; roughly 5 received placebo; per-sample allocation not given. Specimen acquisition occurred on day 63 following the initial vaccine or placebo injection. Looked up from germline, CDR1 is LGHDT and CDR2 is YNNKEL (reference sequence). The V gene lost 2 bases and the J gene lost 7 bases, with 9 bases spanning the gap. CDR3 length: 13 residues.

The source material was peripheral blood, sampled in a trial of Ad26.COV2.S vaccine versus placebo. The chain recombines TRBV3-1 (or the pseudogene TRBV3-2) with TRBJ1-5; maybe TRBD1 (6 bases). The TCR comes from a person between 18 and 60 years old who received the Ad26.COV2.S COVID-19 vaccine or a placebo. The CDR3 DNA reads TGTGCCAGCAGCCAAATAGGGGGACAGCCCCAGCATTTT. Amino acid sequence: CASSQIGGQPQHF.